The subject of this entry is one T cell receptor beta chain. The sample comes from a study of blood T cell repertoires in COVID-19. The CDR3 has 15 residues. Germline values: CDR1 MNHNS, CDR2 SASEGT. Trimming removed 3 bases at V and 8 bases at J, with 17 bases between. Profiled with immunoSEQ multiplex PCR; TCRdb holds only in-frame clones, not every one. The data contain 280,000 or so clones, approximately 89% of them singletons. The sequence came from a woman aged 30 to 39 who had recovered from COVID-19. V usage is TRBV6-1 and J usage is TRBJ2-1; weak D call: TRBD1 (6 bases). The material sequenced was peripheral blood. The CDR3 here is CASSEYRASWDEQFF. The CDR3 nucleotides read TGTGCCAGCAGTGAGTACAGGGCATCCTGGGATGAGCAGTTCTTC.